The 25 T cell receptor beta chains below all came from one sample that was sequenced in a study of control samples from healthy donors and cancer patients. Method: immunoSEQ multiplex PCR; TCRdb's copy keeps in-frame clones and lacks some. This sample yields roughly 88,000 clones, of which more than 85% are seen a single time; approximately 8% belongs to the top ten. The material sequenced was blood. These receptors were collected from a man aged 18 to 30 in good health.

The chain combines TRBV27 with TRBJ1-5; 7 nucleotides align to TRBD1. V shed 6 bases, J shed 11 bases, and the junction held 16 bases outside the gene matches. CDR3 length: 15 residues. Germline values: CDR1 MNHEY, CDR2 SMNVEV (reference sequence). For the CDR3, the DNA is TGTGCCAGCAGGGATGGGACAGCTGACTCTAGGGCCCAGCATTTT. Amino acids: CASRDGTADSRAQHF.

In this sample, this clone turned up a few times. CDR3 in amino acids: CASSDSDREGAEAFF. Here the CDR3 DNA reads TGTGCCAGCAGTGACTCGGACAGGGAGGGAGCTGAAGCTTTCTTT. This chain connects TRBV6-4 to TRBJ1-1; 8 positions match TRBD1. V trimming: 0 bases; J trimming: 6 bases; junction bases outside the gene matches: 6. The CDR3 contains 15 residues. The germline V gene has CDR1 MRHNA and CDR2 SNTAGT.

The chain couples TRBV6-2 or TRBV6-3 to TRBJ2-7; possible D gene TRBD2, 5 bases. The CDR3 length is 13 residues. V was trimmed by 3 bases and J by 6 bases, leaving 12 bases between them. Germline loops: CDR1 MNHEY, CDR2 SVGEGT. CDR3 in amino acids: CASSYTLSGEQYF. CDR3 nucleotide sequence: TGTGCCAGCAGTTATACGTTAAGCGGCGAGCAGTACTTC.

The rearrangement joins TRBV6-5 to TRBJ2-2; 9 bases are a match to TRBD1. J lost 4 bases, V lost 6 bases, and 6 bases had no gene match. The CDR3 length is 15 residues. CDR1 and CDR2 from the germline V gene are MNHEY and SVGAGI. As DNA, the CDR3 is TGTGCCAGCAGACCGACAGGGGGAATCACCGGGGAGCTGTTTTTT. Amino acid sequence: CASRPTGGITGELFF.

This sequence joins TRBV9 and TRBJ1-3; no firm D call. The CDR3 contains 14 residues. Germline-derived CDR1 and CDR2 are SGDLS and YYNGEE. Between the trimmed V and J ends, which lost 3 bases and 1 base, there was a span of 8 bases. The CDR3 nucleotides read TGTGCCAGCAGCGAAGGGCTATCTGGAAACACCATATATTTT. The encoded protein is CASSEGLSGNTIYF.

J is TRBJ2-5 and V is TRBV5-4; 9 bases are shared with TRBD2. The CDR3 runs to 17 residues. With 6 bases clipped from V and 4 bases from J, the junction kept 16 bases outside the gene matches. The germline gives CDR1 SGHNT, CDR2 YYREEE (reference sequence). The DNA for the CDR3 is TGTGCCAGCACCCCCTCGGTAGCGGGGGTCGCGGGAGAGACCCAGTACTTC. Protein product: CASTPSVAGVAGETQYF.

V is TRBV20-1 and J is TRBJ1-2, with D uncertain. This CDR3 is built from 11 residues. The V gene lost 5 bases and the J gene lost 8 bases, with 12 bases spanning the gap. The germline V gene encodes CDR1 DFQATT and CDR2 SNEGSKA (reference sequence). CDR3 sequence: CSARTLEGYTF. The DNA for the CDR3 is TGCAGTGCTCGGACGTTGGAGGGCTACACCTTC.

This CDR3 reads CASQDSVSNQPQHF. CDR3 bases: TGTGCCAGCCAGGACAGCGTGTCCAATCAGCCCCAGCATTTT. This chain links TRBV7-9 with TRBJ1-5, with D perhaps matching TRBD1 (6 bases). V gave up 8 bases and J gave up 3 bases, with 14 bases separating them. The CDR3 runs to 14 residues. Germline CDR1 reads SEHNR; CDR2 reads FQNEAQ (reference sequence).

The chain couples TRBV2 to TRBJ1-5, with 8 bases fitting TRBD1. Germline trimming cut 6 bases from V and 1 base from J; bases unmatched to any gene: 5. Germline loops: CDR1 SNHLY, CDR2 FYNNEI. CDR3 length: 15 residues. This chain's CDR3 is CASSVDRVSNQPQHF. CDR3 DNA: TGTGCCAGCAGCGTGGACAGGGTGAGCAATCAGCCCCAGCATTTT.

The V call is TRBV27, the J call TRBJ2-2, with 8 bases identical to TRBD1. Germline loops: CDR1 MNHEY, CDR2 SMNVEV (reference sequence). The CDR3 is made up of 15 amino acids. V gave up 5 bases and J gave up 6 bases; unmatched junction bases: 8. The CDR3 loop is CASSPRQGIPGELFF. CDR3 nucleotides: TGTGCCAGCAGTCCCAGACAGGGGATCCCCGGGGAGCTGTTTTTT.

This rearrangement joins TRBV11-2 to TRBJ2-5; 15 bases agree with TRBD2. The J segment lost 4 bases and the V segment lost 5 bases, leaving 8 bases of the junction unmatched. CDR1 and CDR2 (germline): SGHAT, FQNNGV. This CDR3 comprises 17 residues. The CDR3 protein is CASSKNGLAGGRETQYF. The CDR3 nucleotides are TGTGCCAGCAGCAAAAACGGACTAGCGGGGGGGCGAGAGACCCAGTACTTC.

The gene calls are TRBV5-1 and TRBJ2-1, with 12 bases aligning to TRBD1. Germline loops: CDR1 SGHRS, CDR2 YFSETQ. The CDR3 is made up of 17 amino acids. V was clipped by 2 bases and J by 7 bases; unmatched bases: 10. The CDR3 coding sequence is TGCGCCAGCAGCTTCCAAACCGGGACAGGGGGCCGGAATGAGCAGTTCTTC. This codes for CASSFQTGTGGRNEQFF. Full variable domain (rest looked up from reference TRBV5-1 and TRBJ2-1): KAGVTQTPRYLIKTRGQQVTLSCSPISGHRSVSWYQQTPGQGLQFLFEYFSETQRNKGNFPGRFSGRQFSNSRSEMNVSTLELGDSALYLCASSFQTGTGGRNEQFFGPGTRLTVL.

The genes are TRBV7-3 and TRBJ2-1, with TRBD2 matching 7 bases. CDR3 length equals 15 residues. With V trimmed by 5 bases and J by 6 bases, 10 bases remained unmatched. In germline, CDR1 is SGHTA, CDR2 FQGTGA. The CDR3 here is CASSPGTITFNEQFF. CDR3 nucleotides: TGTGCCAGCAGCCCAGGGACTATTACCTTCAATGAGCAGTTCTTC.

The V gene is TRBV19, the J gene TRBJ2-1; no firm D call. Deletions cut 5 bases from V and 0 bases from J, with 11 bases between. This CDR3 has 15 amino acids. CDR1 and CDR2 from the germline V gene are LNHDA and SQIVND (reference sequence). CDR3 region: CASSESSSSYNEQFF. The CDR3 DNA is TGTGCCAGTAGTGAAAGTAGCTCCTCCTACAATGAGCAGTTCTTC.

The rearrangement joins TRBV4-2 to TRBJ2-7, with 11 positions matching TRBD2. Trimming at V came to 1 base and at J to 4 bases, leaving 9 bases not matched to a gene. The CDR3 covers 17 residues. CDR1 is LGHNA, CDR2 YNFKEQ, per germline. The CDR3 nucleotides read TGTGCCAGCAGCCAAGTGCCTAGCGGGGGGAGAGGTTACGAGCAGTACTTC. It codes for CASSQVPSGGRGYEQYF.

The chain employs TRBV19 and TRBJ2-1; 9 nucleotides agree with TRBD2. V lost 3 bases and J lost 7; bases outside the gene matches: 7. CDR3 length: 15 amino acids. The germline V gene has CDR1 LNHDA and CDR2 SQIVND (reference sequence). The CDR3 loop reads CASSILAGGRNEQFF. CDR3 in DNA: TGTGCCAGTAGTATTCTGGCGGGGGGGCGAAATGAGCAGTTCTTC. The variable domain in full, completed from reference TRBV19 and TRBJ2-1, reads DGGITQSPKYLFRKEGQNVTLSCEQNLNHDAMYWYRQDPGQGLRLIYYSQIVNDFQKGDIAEGYSVSREKKESFPLTVTSAQKNPTAFYLCASSILAGGRNEQFFGPGTRLTVL.

This sequence joins TRBV29-1 and TRBJ1-2; no definite D call. V lost 5 bases and J 2 bases, leaving 6 bases between the germline ends. In germline, CDR1 is SQVTM, CDR2 ANQGSEA. CDR3 length: 11 residues. CDR3 sequence: CSVRANYGYTF. CDR3 DNA sequence: TGCAGCGTTAGGGCGAACTATGGCTACACCTTC.

A word on this clone: One junction end does not reproduce the germline sequence, and a read error may be involved. This chain joins TRBV12-3 or TRBV12-4 and TRBJ1-5; D is unresolved. The CDR3 has 12 amino acids. CDR3 in DNA: TGTGCCAGCAGTTTTGCGCAGCGCTCAATGAATTTT. As protein: CASSFAQRSMNF.

The chain uses TRBV14 and TRBJ1-6; D unresolved. V lost 0 bases, J lost 7 bases, and 10 bases lay in between. CDR1 is SGHDN, CDR2 FVKESK, per germline. This CDR3 comprises 15 residues. The CDR3 DNA sequence: TGTGCCAGCAGCCAAGACGGCAGGAGAAATTCACCCCTCCACTTT. It encodes CASSQDGRRNSPLHF.

In DNA form, the CDR3 reads TGTGCCTGGAGCATAGGGGTGGTGGGGGATGGCTACACCTTC. Amino acids: CAWSIGVVGDGYTF. This sequence joins TRBV30 and TRBJ1-2; D possibly corresponds to TRBD1 (5 bases). With 3 bases removed from V and 6 bases from J, the gap between germline ends came to 17 bases. Germline V CDR1 and CDR2: GTSNPN, SVGIG (reference sequence). CDR3 length: 14 amino acids.

V is TRBV18 and J is TRBJ1-5; TRBD1 is a possible D gene (6 bases). The CDR3 has 14 amino acids. The germline CDR1 and CDR2 sequences are KGHSH and LQKENI. V was cut by 6 bases and J by 6 bases, with 15 bases left in between. This CDR3 reads CASSLAQGFQPQHF. CDR3 DNA sequence: TGTGCCAGCTCCCTCGCTCAGGGGTTTCAGCCCCAGCATTTT.

CDR3 DNA sequence: TGTGCCAGCAAACTAGCGGACCACAATGAGCAGTTCTTC. It yields the protein CASKLADHNEQFF. V usage is TRBV12-3 or TRBV12-4 and J usage is TRBJ2-1; 8 bases are shared with TRBD2. After removal of 7 bases from V and 5 bases from J, the junction contained 4 bases not matched to a gene. The CDR3 loop spans 13 amino acids.

CDR3 protein: CASSYGLGLAESTDTQYF. DNA for the CDR3: TGTGCCAGCAGTTACGGTTTAGGACTAGCGGAATCCACAGATACGCAGTATTTT. The chain uses TRBV6-2 or TRBV6-3 and TRBJ2-3, with 10 positions matching TRBD2. V gave up 2 bases and J gave up 2 bases; unmatched junction bases: 10. CDR3 length: 18 residues. Germline V gene data show CDR1 as MNHEY and CDR2 as SVGEGT.

The chain links TRBV24-1 to TRBJ2-1, with no clear D. CDR3 length: 14 residues. V was clipped by 4 bases and J by 7 bases, with 13 bases between them. Germline-derived CDR1 and CDR2 are KGHDR and SFDVKD. The CDR3 region has the DNA TGTGCCACCAGTGACCGCGCAAGGTCAAATGAGCAGTTCTTC. Its translation is CATSDRARSNEQFF.

The chain combines TRBV6-4 with TRBJ2-3; D gene unclear. V dropped 3 bases and J dropped 0 bases, with 10 bases sitting between them. Germline V gives CDR1 MRHNA, CDR2 SNTAGT. The CDR3 runs 15 residues. The chain's CDR3 is CASSEFIASTDTQYF. The CDR3 bases are TGTGCCAGCAGTGAATTCATAGCTAGCACAGATACGCAGTATTTT.